These 26 T cell receptor beta chains originate from one sample sequenced in a study of human T cells and chemical hapten exposure (dated by TCRdb to about 2021). Interpreted using the paper, the time point label stands for: healthy volunteer bleed at 2 weeks. Total RNA was isolated from unfractionated whole blood collected in Tempus Blood RNA tubes. Library preparation was by RACE. Sequencing was carried out with a NextSeq 500. TCRdb reanalyzed the raw reads on its own, using fastp at Q25 for trimming and MiXCR for clone calling, and kept in-frame beta chains. Rows matching on CDR3 protein sequence are summarized as one entry with the most common DNA and genes. This sample is represented by tens of thousands of distinct CDR3 sequences; approximately 7.4% of them were singletons. The ten largest clones capture roughly 9.2% of the sample. The sequencing sample was made of whole blood. The receptors were gathered from a human donor in good health. Some clones in this sample may be carry-over from other donors' samples.

This clonotype was seen many times. This sequence joins TRBV7-9 and TRBJ1-5; weak D call: TRBD1 (6 bases). Trimming pared 2 bases from V and 7 bases from J, leaving 9 bases between. The CDR3 totals 13 residues. Germline lookup yields CDR1 SEHNR and CDR2 FQNEAQ (reference sequence). This CDR3 reads CASSLTGPQPQHF. The CDR3 nucleotides are TGTGCCAGCAGCTTAACAGGGCCCCAGCCCCAGCATTTT.

V usage is TRBV20-1 and J usage is TRBJ1-2; D gene unclear. There are 14 residues in the CDR3. Deletions cut 2 bases from V and 4 bases from J, with 14 bases between. Germline V gene data show CDR1 as DFQATT and CDR2 as SNEGSKA (reference sequence). CDR3 region: CSARLEARSYGYTF. DNA of the CDR3: TGCAGTGCTAGACTTGAGGCCCGCAGCTATGGCTACACCTTC.

The chain couples TRBV19 to TRBJ1-5; TRBD1 aligns across 11 bases. This CDR3 spans 15 amino acids. CDR1 is LNHDA, CDR2 SQIVND, per germline (reference sequence). Unmatched junction bases numbered 9, after V lost 7 bases and J lost 7 bases. The CDR3 DNA reads TGTGCCAGTATTGACGGGACAGGGGGTAGCCAGCCCCAGCATTTT. Translating gives CASIDGTGGSQPQHF. The full variable domain, rest sourced from reference TRBV19 and TRBJ1-5, is DGGITQSPKYLFRKEGQNVTLSCEQNLNHDAMYWYRQDPGQGLRLIYYSQIVNDFQKGDIAEGYSVSREKKESFPLTVTSAQKNPTAFYLCASIDGTGGSQPQHFGDGTRLSIL.

In its sample, this clonotype was seen many times. CDR3 DNA sequence: TGTGCCAGCAGTTTGAACAGGGGGGAGACCCAGTACTTC. Residues: CASSLNRGETQYF. The chain uses TRBV2 and TRBJ2-5; TRBD1 agrees at 8 bases. CDR1 and CDR2 from the germline V gene are SNHLY and FYNNEI. V was pared by 5 bases and J by 5 bases, with 4 bases of the junction left unmatched. CDR3 length: 13 residues.

The table lists this clonotype with a few counts. The J gene is TRBJ1-4, the V gene TRBV20-1; D not certain. The V end was cut by 5 bases, the J end by 8 bases, with 18 bases between. The CDR3 extends over 14 amino acids. Germline assignment: CDR1 DFQATT and CDR2 SNEGSKA (reference sequence). CDR3 nucleotide sequence: TGCAGTGCTCAGAGAGGGAGTGAGGGAGAAAAACTGTTTTTT. It yields the protein CSAQRGSEGEKLFF.

This clonotype appeared many times. The genes are TRBV2 and TRBJ2-7; D possibly corresponds to TRBD2 (5 bases). The V end lost 6 bases, the J end lost 3 bases, and 12 bases lay between the germline ends. CDR3 length: 13 residues. Germline CDR1 and CDR2: SNHLY and FYNNEI. The CDR3 loop reads CASRGLSGYEQYF. DNA of the CDR3: TGTGCCAGCAGAGGTCTGAGCGGCTACGAGCAGTACTTC.

This clonotype occurred many times. The genes are TRBV28 and TRBJ2-7, with D hard to call. The CDR3 has 13 amino acids. CDR1 MDHEN and CDR2 SYDVKM come from the germline V gene. The ends were cut back, 6 bases at V and 2 bases at J, with 11 bases in the middle. The CDR3 loop reads CASRLDGAYEQYF. CDR3 DNA: TGTGCCAGCAGATTAGACGGTGCCTACGAGCAGTACTTC.

This clonotype was seen many times. J is TRBJ2-3 and V is TRBV7-2; D is undetermined. The germline V gene encodes CDR1 SGHTA and CDR2 FQGNSA. CDR3 size: 13 residues. The V gene lost 5 bases and the J gene lost 1 base, with 7 bases spanning the gap. In DNA form, the CDR3 reads TGTGCCAGCAGCCCCAGCGGCACAGATACGCAGTATTTT. Protein product: CASSPSGTDTQYF.

There are a few counts of this clonotype. The V call is TRBV7-9, the J call TRBJ2-1, with D perhaps assigned TRBD1 or TRBD2 (6 bases each). The CDR3 runs to 14 residues. Between the trimmed V and J ends, which lost 2 bases and 7 bases, there was a span of 12 bases. Per the germline V gene, CDR1 is SEHNR and CDR2 is FQNEAQ (reference sequence). The CDR3 DNA reads as TGTGCCAGCAGCTTAAGTCTAGGGGGGAATGAGCAGTTCTTC. Residues: CASSLSLGGNEQFF.

The chain employs TRBV6-2 or TRBV6-3 and TRBJ1-1; D is unresolved. The CDR3 has 18 residues. Germline loops: CDR1 MNHEY, CDR2 SVGEGT. The V and J ends lost 4 bases and 0 bases respectively, with 21 bases between them. DNA of the CDR3: TGTGCCAGCAGTTCGACCAGCTCCGCCAGTCTTATGAACACTGAAGCTTTCTTT. This gives the protein CASSSTSSASLMNTEAFF.

A single count supports this clonotype. This may be a read error: a much more frequent sequence differs by one nucleotide. The chain combines TRBV5-1 with TRBJ2-3, with D tentatively TRBD1 (6 bases). The J call is doubtful: the DNA matches TRBJ1-5 better. From germline, CDR1 is SGHRS and CDR2 YFSETQ. The CDR3 contains 17 residues. CDR3 loop: CASSLVLLAGGLDTQHF. The CDR3 nucleotides read TGCGCCAGCAGCTTGGTACTGCTAGCGGGGGGCCTAGATACGCAGCATTTT.

This clonotype was observed a handful of times. This chain joins TRBV24-1 and TRBJ1-2, with 7 bases aligning to TRBD1. With 0 bases clipped from V and 3 bases from J, the junction kept 0 bases outside the gene matches. The CDR3 length is 14 residues. Germline CDR1 and CDR2: KGHDR and SFDVKD. The CDR3 sequence is CATSDLTGDYGYTF. The CDR3 bases are TGTGCCACCAGTGATTTGACAGGGGACTATGGCTACACCTTC.

The chain recombines TRBV12-3 or TRBV12-4 with TRBJ1-1; 10 bases match TRBD1. The J segment lost 0 bases and the V segment lost 8 bases, leaving 9 bases of the junction unmatched. The CDR3 spans 16 residues. CDR3 residues: CASGPGTGAMNTEAFF. CDR3 in DNA: TGTGCCAGCGGGCCAGGGACAGGGGCTATGAACACTGAAGCTTTCTTT.

This clonotype was observed at least ten times. The rearrangement joins TRBV28 to TRBJ1-1; D might be TRBD1 (5 bases). V was pared by 4 bases and J by 6 bases, with 21 bases between. CDR1 MDHEN and CDR2 SYDVKM come from the germline V gene. The CDR3 runs to 16 residues. CDR3 protein: CASSSEAGSPVAEAFF. The CDR3 nucleotides read TGTGCCAGCAGTTCCGAAGCAGGGTCCCCTGTCGCTGAAGCTTTCTTT. The variable domain in full, with the rest retrieved from reference TRBV28 and TRBJ1-1, is DVKVTQSSRYLVKRTGEKVFLECVQDMDHENMFWYRQDPGLGLRLIYFSYDVKMKEKGDIPEGYSVSREKKERFSLILESASTNQTSMYLCASSSEAGSPVAEAFFGQGTRLTVV.

The chain recombines TRBV7-2 with TRBJ1-5; unclear D gene. This CDR3 spans 15 amino acids. V dropped 4 bases and J dropped 0 bases, with 10 bases sitting between them. Germline V gene sequence: CDR1 SGHTA, CDR2 FQGNSA. The CDR3 coding sequence is TGTGCCAGCAGCTCCCATGGTCATAGCAATCAGCCCCAGCATTTT. Residues: CASSSHGHSNQPQHF.

This clonotype was detected only a few times. The V and J genes are TRBV10-3 and TRBJ2-1; unclear D gene. Per germline, CDR1 ENHRY and CDR2 SYGVKD. Trimming pared 0 bases from V and 9 bases from J, leaving 9 bases between. The CDR3 is made up of 13 amino acids. CDR3 sequence reads: CAISESSLGEQFF. In nucleotides, the CDR3 is TGTGCCATCAGTGAGTCTAGTCTAGGTGAGCAGTTCTTC.

This clonotype was counted only a few times. The genes are TRBV6-5 and TRBJ2-3; 10 nucleotides agree with TRBD2. The CDR3 length is 15 residues. The germline gives CDR1 MNHEY, CDR2 SVGAGI. V lost 6 bases, J lost 4 bases, and 7 bases stayed unmatched. As DNA, the CDR3 is TGTGCCAGCAGGTCTAGCGGGAGTCCCCCAGATACGCAGTATTTT. Its protein product is CASRSSGSPPDTQYF.

This sequence joins TRBV4-1 and TRBJ1-1; D gene uncertain. Germline V CDR1 and CDR2: MGHRA, YSYEKL. The CDR3 has 16 amino acids. Trimming took off 1 base at V and 1 base at J, with 13 bases between the two ends. The CDR3 nucleotides are TGCGCCAGCAGCCAAGCCCTCACAGTTCGGAACACTGAAGCTTTCTTT. Residues: CASSQALTVRNTEAFF.

The chain uses TRBV19 and TRBJ2-4; D could derive from TRBD1 or TRBD2 (6 bases each). Looked up from germline, CDR1 is LNHDA and CDR2 is SQIVND (reference sequence). This CDR3 spans 16 amino acids. V dropped 7 bases and J dropped 1 base, with 17 bases sitting between them. CDR3 DNA sequence: TGTGCCAGTACTCCTAGGGGGGAACAGGCCAAAAACATTCAGTACTTC. Translation gives CASTPRGEQAKNIQYF. Full variable domain (outside the CDR3, taken from reference TRBV19 and TRBJ2-4): DGGITQSPKYLFRKEGQNVTLSCEQNLNHDAMYWYRQDPGQGLRLIYYSQIVNDFQKGDIAEGYSVSREKKESFPLTVTSAQKNPTAFYLCASTPRGEQAKNIQYFGAGTRLSVL.

V is TRBV20-1 and J is TRBJ1-1; D gene uncertain. The CDR3 extends over 12 amino acids. Germline CDR1 reads DFQATT; CDR2 reads SNEGSKA (reference sequence). Trimming cost V 3 bases and J 3 bases, with 8 bases left between them. The chain's CDR3 is CSASQADTEAFF. CDR3 sequence (DNA): TGCAGTGCTAGCCAGGCCGACACTGAAGCTTTCTTT.

Worth noting for this clonotype: Germline and junction disagree at one end, which may indicate a read error. The rearrangement links TRBV6-1 to TRBJ1-2, with 9 bases lining up with TRBD1. In germline, CDR1 is MNHNS, CDR2 SASEGT. The CDR3 is 16 residues long. The CDR3 loop reads CASRDNGQGRGHGDTF. DNA of the CDR3: TGTGCCAGCAGGGACAACGGACAGGGGCGTGGCCATGGCGACACCTTC.

This chain connects TRBV19 to TRBJ1-5; D ambiguous. The CDR3 is 14 residues long. V was cut by 2 bases and J by 6 bases, with 11 bases left in between. Germline CDR1 LNHDA, CDR2 SQIVND (reference sequence). The CDR3 loop is CASSINTGIQPQHF. In DNA form, the CDR3 reads TGTGCCAGTAGTATAAACACGGGAATTCAGCCCCAGCATTTT.

This clonotype was picked up a small number of times. The chain recombines TRBV29-1 with TRBJ2-5; TRBD1 matches at 8 bases. The CDR3 runs 14 residues. Trimming cost V 6 bases and J 8 bases; bases outside gene matches: 14. CDR1 and CDR2 (germline): SQVTM, ANQGSEA. CDR3 sequence (DNA): TGCAGCGTCAAAGGACAGGGTGGGATTGAAACCCAGTACTTC. Residues: CSVKGQGGIETQYF.

The J gene is TRBJ1-6, the V gene TRBV30; 7 positions match TRBD1. Germline CDR1 and CDR2: GTSNPN and SVGIG (reference sequence). Germline trimming cut 3 bases from V and 7 bases from J; bases unmatched to any gene: 9. CDR3 length equals 15 residues. The CDR3 coding sequence is TGTGCCTGGAGACACAGGGGCGCGGAGAATTCACCCCTCCACTTT. This codes for CAWRHRGAENSPLHF.

The chain combines TRBV29-1 with TRBJ2-4; 10 bases line up with TRBD1. The V segment lost 6 bases and the J segment 5 bases; nucleotides outside the gene matches: 1. CDR1 SQVTM and CDR2 ANQGSEA come from the germline V gene. CDR3 length: 12 residues. The CDR3 DNA reads TGCAGCGTGACAGGGGGCGAAAACATTCAGTACTTC. This codes for CSVTGGENIQYF.

This clonotype was detected ten times or more. The chain is built from TRBV29-1 and TRBJ2-3, with 9 bases that match TRBD2. Germline loops: CDR1 SQVTM, CDR2 ANQGSEA. CDR3 length equals 16 residues. J lost 0 bases, V lost 0 bases, and 4 bases had no gene match. Here the CDR3 DNA reads TGCAGCGTTGAAGATCGACTAGCGGTTAGCACAGATACGCAGTATTTT. It is translated as CSVEDRLAVSTDTQYF.